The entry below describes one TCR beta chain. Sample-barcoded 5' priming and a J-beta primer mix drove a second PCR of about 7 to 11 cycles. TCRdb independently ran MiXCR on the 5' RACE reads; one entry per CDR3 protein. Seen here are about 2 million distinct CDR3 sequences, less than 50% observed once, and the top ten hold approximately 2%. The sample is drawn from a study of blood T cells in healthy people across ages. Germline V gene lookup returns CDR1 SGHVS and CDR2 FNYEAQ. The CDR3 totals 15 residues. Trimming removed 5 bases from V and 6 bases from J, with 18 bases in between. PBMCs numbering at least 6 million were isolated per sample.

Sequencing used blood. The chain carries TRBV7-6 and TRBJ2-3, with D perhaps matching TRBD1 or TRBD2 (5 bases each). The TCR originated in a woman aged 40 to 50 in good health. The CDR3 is CASSLSGTSFDTQYF. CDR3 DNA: TGTGCCAGCAGCCTGTCCGGGACGTCCTTTGATACGCAGTATTTT. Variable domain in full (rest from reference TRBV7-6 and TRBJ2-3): GAGVSQSPRYKVTKRGQDVALRCDPISGHVSLYWYRQALGQGPEFLTYFNYEAQQDKSGLPNDRFSAERPEGSISTLTIQRTEQRDSAMYRCASSLSGTSFDTQYFGPGTRLTVL.